Given below is one T cell receptor beta chain in context. Reverse transcription of all isolated RNA meant that expressed TCRB transcripts were sequenced. Roughly 3.6 million reads on average were seen across naive, central memory and regulatory T cell samples. Sequenced by immunoSEQ multiplex PCR; TCRdb stores in-frame clones only, minus some. The sample shows 850,000 to 900,000 clones, about a sixth of them seen only once. The data originate from a study of beta chain features in type 1 diabetes. This clonotype originated in a woman under 30 in good health. Sequenced material: naive CD4+ T cells from blood.

The CDR3 DNA is TGTGCCAGCAGCCCCGGTGCCAGCGGGCTCCGAGAGCAGTTCTTC. Its protein is CASSPGASGLREQFF. This chain uses TRBV7-6 with TRBJ2-1, with a weak D call TRBD2 (6 bases). The V and J ends lost 5 bases and 10 bases respectively, with 21 bases between them. The germline V gene has CDR1 SGHVS and CDR2 FNYEAQ. The CDR3 runs to 15 residues.